The 22 T cell receptor beta chains in this list originate from one sample, sequenced in a study of T cells in Graves' hyperthyroidism and ophthalmopathy. TCR beta CDR3 regions were amplified from RNA. HTBI primers were employed in a first-round RT-PCR of the TCR CDR3. TCRdb ran MiXCR on the multiplex PCR reads and lists one entry per CDR3 protein. The sample has about 610,000 distinct CDR3 sequences, roughly 15% seen once. The sequenced material came from blood. These receptors all come from a woman aged 40 to 50 with Graves' ophthalmopathy.

This clonotype was picked up many times. The chain couples TRBV6-5 to TRBJ2-7; 9 bases fit TRBD1. This CDR3 spans 13 amino acids. The germline CDR1 and CDR2 sequences are MNHEY and SVGAGI. The V segment lost 3 bases and the J segment 7 bases; nucleotides outside the gene matches: 4. CDR3 residues: CASSYGTGTEQYF. CDR3 DNA sequence: TGTGCCAGCAGTTATGGGACAGGGACGGAGCAGTACTTC.

The V call is TRBV12-3 or TRBV12-4, the J call TRBJ2-5; 13 bases align to TRBD2. The CDR3 contains 16 residues. V shed 6 bases and J 3 bases; nucleotides not matched to a gene: 7. CDR3 in amino acids: CASSTTGTSGKETQYF. CDR3 coding DNA: TGTGCCAGCAGCACAACTGGGACTAGCGGGAAAGAGACCCAGTACTTC.

The table lists this clonotype with a few counts. The chain couples TRBV12-3 or TRBV12-4 to TRBJ1-4; no clear D gene. V was cut by 5 bases and J by 7 bases, with 14 bases left in between. This CDR3 has 14 amino acids. The CDR3 spells CASSLSTGLEKLFF. In nucleotides, the CDR3 is TGTGCCAGCAGTCTCTCCACCGGACTTGAAAAACTGTTTTTT.

This chain uses TRBV7-6 with TRBJ2-7, with 8 nucleotides matching TRBD2. The length of the CDR3 is 14 residues. Trimming cost V 0 bases and J 3 bases; bases outside gene matches: 1. Germline V gene data show CDR1 as SGHVS and CDR2 as FNYEAQ. CDR3 loop: CASSLARGVYEQYF. In DNA form, the CDR3 reads TGTGCCAGCAGCTTAGCGCGGGGGGTCTACGAGCAGTACTTC.

This clonotype appeared a single time. The rearrangement links TRBV27 to TRBJ2-5; no reliable D call. CDR3 size: 14 residues. Germline CDR1 is MNHEY and CDR2 is SMNVEV (reference sequence). Between the trimmed V and J ends, which lost 0 bases and 5 bases, there was a span of 10 bases. The CDR3 nucleotides are TGTGCCAGCAGTTTATCCCCCTTCCTGGAGACCCAGTACTTC. Translation gives CASSLSPFLETQYF.

This clonotype was seen at least ten times. This chain uses TRBV14 with TRBJ2-7; perhaps TRBD2 as D (6 bases). Germline CDR1 and CDR2: SGHDN and FVKESK. This CDR3 is built from 16 residues. V gave up 4 bases and J gave up 0 bases, with 16 bases separating them. CDR3 in DNA: TGTGCCAGCAGCCCACAAAGGCTAGCGAGCTCCTACGAGCAGTACTTC. Encoded protein: CASSPQRLASSYEQYF.

This clonotype was counted ten times or more. The chain links TRBV6-2 or TRBV6-3 to TRBJ1-5; TRBD1 matches 9 bases. CDR3 size: 15 residues. Germline assignment: CDR1 MNHEY and CDR2 SVGEGT. Losses at the gene ends were 9 bases for V and 2 bases for J; bases not matched to a gene: 8. The CDR3 coding sequence is TGTGCCAGTCCCACCCGGACAGGGGGCAATCAGCCCCAGCATTTT. Translation gives CASPTRTGGNQPQHF.

This clonotype was observed many times. V usage is TRBV6-5 and J usage is TRBJ1-1; D is perhaps TRBD1 (5 bases). V lost 7 bases to trimming and J lost 4 bases, with 19 bases between them. Germline V gene sequence: CDR1 MNHEY, CDR2 SVGAGI. CDR3 length: 15 residues. CDR3 nucleotides: TGTGCCAGCAACCTGAGGGGCCCCCGGAGCACTGAAGCTTTCTTT. Amino acid sequence: CASNLRGPRSTEAFF.

This clonotype has at least ten counts. This rearrangement joins TRBV29-1 to TRBJ2-7; TRBD1 might be the D (6 bases). V gave up 4 bases and J gave up 4 bases, with 8 bases separating them. CDR3 length: 11 amino acids. CDR1 SQVTM and CDR2 ANQGSEA come from the germline V gene. The chain's CDR3 is CSVGQEYEQYF. CDR3 nucleotide sequence: TGCAGCGTTGGACAGGAATACGAGCAGTACTTC.

The CDR3 region has the DNA TGCAGTGCTAGAGAAGGGGCGATAACCTACGAGCAGTACTTC. Encoded protein: CSAREGAITYEQYF. The rearrangement links TRBV20-1 to TRBJ2-7; a possible D gene is TRBD1 (5 bases). V lost 0 bases to trimming and J lost 2 bases, with 11 bases between them. Germline V CDR1 and CDR2: DFQATT, SNEGSKA (reference sequence). The CDR3 spans 14 residues.

The chain has TRBV7-8 and TRBJ1-1; 9 bases match TRBD1. Trimming removed 3 bases from V and 2 bases from J; junction bases left unmatched: 7. This CDR3 has 16 amino acids. Germline values: CDR1 SGHVS, CDR2 FQNEAQ. The CDR3 spells CASSFGTGFDNTEAFF. The DNA of the CDR3 is TGTGCCAGCAGCTTCGGGACAGGGTTCGATAACACTGAAGCTTTCTTT.

The V and J genes are TRBV6-2 or TRBV6-3 and TRBJ2-3; TRBD2 matches at 10 bases. The CDR3 has 14 residues. The junction had 6 bases not matched to a gene; V was cut back by 6 bases and J by 6 bases. CDR1 and CDR2 (germline): MNHEY, SVGEGT. This chain's CDR3 is CASSRRLAGDTQYF. DNA for the CDR3: TGTGCCAGCAGCCGACGACTAGCGGGTGATACGCAGTATTTT.

This clonotype came up a few times. The CDR3 spells CASSLASRVDEQYF. The CDR3 DNA sequence: TGTGCCAGCAGCTTGGCCTCTAGAGTCGACGAGCAGTACTTC. This rearrangement joins TRBV6-1 to TRBJ2-7; no definite D call. The CDR3 loop spans 14 amino acids. Trimming stripped 6 bases from V and 5 bases from J, with 17 bases between. Germline loops: CDR1 MNHNS, CDR2 SASEGT.

This chain uses TRBV4-2 with TRBJ1-2; D remains ambiguous. The V gene lost 0 bases and the J gene lost 2 bases, with 19 bases spanning the gap. Germline-derived CDR1 and CDR2 are LGHNA and YNFKEQ. The CDR3 is made up of 18 amino acids. The CDR3 nucleotides read TGTGCCAGCAGCCAAGAAAGGTCGGGAACCCGAATCAACTATGGCTACACCTTC. Its protein product is CASSQERSGTRINYGYTF.

This chain uses TRBV6-1 with TRBJ1-1; the D is unclear. V dropped 6 bases and J dropped 0 bases, with 11 bases sitting between them. CDR3 length: 14 amino acids. In germline, CDR1 is MNHNS, CDR2 SASEGT. The CDR3 reads CASRDRGLNTEAFF. The CDR3 DNA is TGTGCCAGCAGAGACCGGGGATTGAACACTGAAGCTTTCTTT.

In its sample, this clonotype was seen a few times. The rearrangement uses TRBV5-1 and TRBJ2-3, with D unresolved. The germline V gene has CDR1 SGHRS and CDR2 YFSETQ. V was cut by 2 bases and J by 2 bases, with 9 bases left in between. The CDR3 is 14 residues long. Here the CDR3 reads CASSLEQITDTQYF. The CDR3 DNA is TGCGCCAGCAGCTTAGAACAGATCACAGATACGCAGTATTTT.

The chain carries TRBV3-1 and TRBJ1-2; the D is unclear. Trimming shortened V by 0 bases and J by 8 bases, and 10 bases separated the two germline ends. This CDR3 is built from 13 residues. From germline, CDR1 is LGHDT and CDR2 YNNKEL (reference sequence). The CDR3 DNA is TGTGCCAGCAGCCAAGATGACGCCCGAGGCTACACCTTC. This encodes CASSQDDARGYTF.

This chain joins TRBV5-1 and TRBJ1-6; TRBD1 is a possible D gene (6 bases). The CDR3 has 14 residues. The V and J ends lost 1 base and 7 bases respectively, with 9 bases between them. Germline CDR1 and CDR2: SGHRS and YFSETQ. The CDR3 here is CASSLTGLNSPLHF. For the CDR3, the DNA is TGCGCCAGCAGCTTGACAGGGTTAAATTCACCCCTCCACTTT.

Many counts were recorded for this clonotype. The V call is TRBV29-1, the J call TRBJ2-7; D remains unclear. Germline CDR1 SQVTM, CDR2 ANQGSEA. This CDR3 comprises 13 residues. Deletions cut 7 bases from V and 0 bases from J, with 13 bases between. CDR3: CSAVDEHSYEQYF. The CDR3 DNA sequence: TGCAGCGCCGTGGACGAACACTCCTACGAGCAGTACTTC.

The chain combines TRBV7-8 with TRBJ2-7; D might be TRBD1 (6 bases). Germline loops: CDR1 SGHVS, CDR2 FQNEAQ. The V and J ends lost 5 bases and 6 bases respectively, with 14 bases between them. The CDR3 consists of 13 residues. CDR3 residues: CASSPGTYSEQYF. As DNA, the CDR3 is TGTGCCAGCAGCCCAGGGACATACTCCGAGCAGTACTTC.

This clonotype was found many times. The rearrangement uses TRBV29-1 and TRBJ1-1; 7 bases agree with TRBD1. V lost 4 bases, J lost 2 bases, and 7 bases stayed unmatched. This CDR3 has 14 residues. Per the germline V gene, CDR1 is SQVTM and CDR2 is ANQGSEA. The CDR3 spells CSVGVRDRNTEAFF. The CDR3 DNA reads as TGCAGCGTTGGGGTCCGGGACAGAAACACTGAAGCTTTCTTT. Using reference TRBV29-1 and TRBJ1-1 for the parts outside the CDR3, the full variable domain is SAVISQKPSRDICQRGTSLTIQCQVDSQVTMMFWYRQQPGQSLTLIATANQGSEATYESGFVIDKFPISRPNLTFSTLTVSNMSPEDSSIYLCSVGVRDRNTEAFFGQGTRLTVV.

In its sample, this clonotype was seen a few times. The rearrangement joins TRBV13 to TRBJ2-7, with D unresolved. The germline CDR1 and CDR2 sequences are PRHDT and FYEKMQ (reference sequence). The V and J ends lost 4 bases and 6 bases respectively, with 13 bases between them. The CDR3 sequence is 13 residues long. The CDR3 loop reads CASSSSLTSEQYF. CDR3 sequence (DNA): TGTGCCAGCAGCTCGTCTCTGACCTCCGAGCAGTACTTC.